One and the same sample provided the 27 T cell receptor beta chains below, sequenced in a study of blood T cell repertoires in COVID-19. TCRdb's copy holds only in-frame clones and misses some; the assay was immunoSEQ multiplex PCR. Of some 350,000 clones detected, 80% to 90% appear once; the ten largest clones hold approximately 5%. The sample consisted of PBMCs or T cells enriched from blood (not recorded which). These receptors were obtained from a woman aged 25-40 years who had recovered from COVID-19.

This clone was seen only a few times. The CDR3: CASSLGGQGLNTEAFF. The CDR3 nucleotides are TGCGCCAGCAGCTTGGGAGGACAGGGGCTGAACACTGAAGCTTTCTTT. V usage is TRBV5-1 and J usage is TRBJ1-1, with TRBD1 matching 9 bases. This CDR3 contains 16 residues. Germline lookup yields CDR1 SGHRS and CDR2 YFSETQ. The junction had 3 bases not matched to a gene; V was cut back by 0 bases and J by 0 bases.

The CDR3 DNA reads as TGTGCCACCACCCGCGGAGCGCCGTTCTACGAGCAGTACTTC. Translated: CATTRGAPFYEQYF. The chain couples TRBV19 to TRBJ2-7; D not resolved. The CDR3 consists of 14 residues. The V and J ends lost 10 bases and 3 bases respectively, with 19 bases between them. Looked up from germline, CDR1 is LNHDA and CDR2 is SQIVND (reference sequence).

This chain connects TRBV19 to TRBJ1-2, with 7 nucleotides matching TRBD1. J was trimmed by 0 bases and V by 4 bases; bases with no gene match: 8. The CDR3 is 16 amino acids. From germline, CDR1 is LNHDA and CDR2 SQIVND (reference sequence). The CDR3 loop reads CASSRDSTGANYGYTF. CDR3 coding DNA: TGTGCCAGTAGTAGGGACAGCACCGGAGCTAACTATGGCTACACCTTC.

The CDR3: CASRRQGSGGYTF. The CDR3 DNA is TGTGCCAGCAGGCGACAGGGAAGTGGTGGCTACACCTTC. The rearrangement joins TRBV28 to TRBJ1-2; 7 nucleotides match TRBD1. With V trimmed by 6 bases and J by 7 bases, 8 bases remained unmatched. Germline CDR1 is MDHEN and CDR2 is SYDVKM. CDR3 length: 13 amino acids.

The V and J genes are TRBV18 and TRBJ2-7; D possibly corresponds to TRBD1 (5 bases). The germline V gene encodes CDR1 KGHSH and CDR2 LQKENI. The V gene lost 5 bases and the J gene lost 0 bases, with 11 bases spanning the gap. The CDR3 extends over 14 amino acids. CDR3 protein: CASSEDRNSYEQYF. The CDR3, as DNA: TGTGCCAGCTCAGAAGACAGAAACTCCTACGAGCAGTACTTC.

The V call is TRBV7-2, the J call TRBJ2-3; D call uncertain. V lost 5 bases and J lost 2, with 17 bases in between. Germline V gives CDR1 SGHTA, CDR2 FQGNSA. The CDR3 contains 16 residues. CDR3 coding DNA: TGTGCCAGCAGCCCCCTTTTGGGTGGAGTCACAGATACGCAGTATTTT. Its translation: CASSPLLGGVTDTQYF.

In the case of this clone: The junction does not match germline at one end; this may be a read error. V gene TRBV5-1 combines with J gene TRBJ1-1, with TRBD1 as a possible D gene (5 bases). The V gene's germline CDR1 is SGHRS and CDR2 YFSETQ. CDR3 size: 13 residues. The CDR3 DNA sequence: TGCGCCAGCAGCCCCATCGACAGCACTGGAGCTTTCTTT. It yields the protein CASSPIDSTGAFF.

The chain couples TRBV4-3 to TRBJ1-6, with a weak D call TRBD1 (5 bases). The CDR3 sequence is 15 residues long. The V gene lost 4 bases and the J gene lost 10 bases, with 17 bases spanning the gap. From germline, CDR1 is LGHNA and CDR2 YSLEER. CDR3 amino acids: CASSPGGVEESPLHF. In DNA form, the CDR3 reads TGCGCCAGCAGCCCCGGGGGGGTTGAGGAGTCACCCCTCCACTTT.

The V call is TRBV6-5, the J call TRBJ1-1; 7 bases fit TRBD1. Germline V gives CDR1 MNHEY, CDR2 SVGAGI. The CDR3 spans 14 residues. V lost 7 bases, J lost 4 bases, and 9 bases stayed unmatched. Here the CDR3 DNA reads TGTGCCAGCATTAACAGGGGACGGGGCACTGAAGCTTTCTTT. Translation: CASINRGRGTEAFF.

This chain joins TRBV11-2 and TRBJ1-1; D possibly corresponds to TRBD1 (6 bases). The CDR3 consists of 15 residues. Germline V CDR1 and CDR2: SGHAT, FQNNGV. V lost 2 bases and J lost 1, with 11 bases in between. The CDR3 spells CASSLWEGGNTEAFF. CDR3 DNA: TGTGCCAGCAGCTTATGGGAGGGGGGGAACACTGAAGCTTTCTTT.

J is TRBJ1-2 and V is TRBV5-4, with 11 bases that match TRBD1. The CDR3 contains 15 residues. With V trimmed by 2 bases and J by 3 bases, 3 bases remained unmatched. Germline CDR1 and CDR2: SGHNT and YYREEE (reference sequence). DNA for the CDR3: TGTGCCAGCAGCTTTGGGACAGGGGGACACTATGGCTACACCTTC. Protein sequence: CASSFGTGGHYGYTF.

A single count supports this clone. V gene TRBV5-5 combines with J gene TRBJ2-7; 7 nucleotides line up with TRBD1. This CDR3 region has 14 residues. Looked up from germline, CDR1 is SGHKS and CDR2 is YYEKEE (reference sequence). With V trimmed by 3 bases and J by 5 bases, 8 bases remained unmatched. The CDR3: CASSSTTTGNEQYF. The CDR3 DNA is TGTGCCAGCAGCTCAACTACGACAGGGAACGAGCAGTACTTC.

The chain has TRBV25-1 and TRBJ1-3; maybe TRBD1 (5 bases). Germline loops: CDR1 MGHDK, CDR2 SYGVNS. The CDR3 covers 14 residues. Trimming stripped 2 bases from V and 1 base from J, with 6 bases between. DNA of the CDR3: TGTGCCAGCAGTGAACAGGGATCTGGAAACACCATATATTTT. It translates to CASSEQGSGNTIYF.

The gene calls are TRBV5-4 and TRBJ2-7, with 12 bases that match TRBD1. V dropped 4 bases and J dropped 4; count of bases not matched to a gene: 6. CDR1 is SGHNT, CDR2 YYREEE, per germline (reference sequence). The CDR3 length is 15 residues. The DNA of the CDR3 is TGTGCCAGCAGCGGGGGACAGGGGGCGGGATACGAGCAGTACTTC. The encoded protein is CASSGGQGAGYEQYF.

This chain connects TRBV5-1 to TRBJ1-1; D remains unclear. The CDR3 contains 13 residues. V dropped 3 bases and J dropped 7 bases, with 13 bases sitting between them. In germline, CDR1 is SGHRS, CDR2 YFSETQ. The CDR3: CASSSYSLGEAFF. The CDR3 nucleotides read TGCGCCAGCAGCTCATACAGCTTAGGTGAAGCTTTCTTT.

The chain uses TRBV4-3 and TRBJ2-5; 10 bases are a match to TRBD1. CDR1 is LGHNA, CDR2 YSLEER, per germline. The CDR3 consists of 15 residues. V trimming: 3 bases; J trimming: 4 bases; junction bases outside the gene matches: 5. CDR3 region: CASSQGTGVGETQYF. For the CDR3, the DNA is TGCGCCAGCAGCCAGGGGACAGGGGTGGGAGAGACCCAGTACTTC.

On this clone: A read error may account for a junction end that differs from germline. The chain uses TRBV15 and TRBJ1-6; D is possibly TRBD1 (5 bases). CDR1 and CDR2 from the germline V gene are LNHNV and YYDKDF (reference sequence). The CDR3 is 15 amino acids. CDR3 amino acids: CTTRQGAVGVTPLHF. The CDR3 DNA follows: TGTACCACCAGACAAGGGGCAGTTGGAGTAACACCCCTCCACTTT.

The V call is TRBV10-1, the J call TRBJ1-6; D is undetermined. The ends were cut back, 2 bases at V and 9 bases at J, with 11 bases in the middle. The V gene's germline CDR1 is WNHNN and CDR2 SYGVQD (reference sequence). The CDR3 has 14 amino acids. CDR3: CASSEGSLLSPLHF. As DNA, the CDR3 is TGCGCCAGCAGTGAGGGTTCCTTACTTTCACCCCTCCACTTT.

The CDR3 DNA reads TGTGCCAGCAGCTTGGTGGCGGGACAGGGGAAGGGCTACACCTTC. This translates into CASSLVAGQGKGYTF. This chain links TRBV5-6 with TRBJ1-2; 10 bases agree with TRBD1. V lost 0 bases, J lost 8 bases, and 7 bases stayed unmatched. Per the germline V gene, CDR1 is SGHDT and CDR2 is YYEEEE. The CDR3 covers 15 residues.

V is TRBV21-1 and J is TRBJ1-5; the table names TRBD1, a call not compared with the DNA. TRBV21-1 is a known pseudogene. The CDR3 runs 14 residues. CDR3 nucleotides: TGTGCCAGCATCAAGAGCGCAGGGAATCAGCCCCAGCATTTT. Protein: CASIKSAGNQPQHF.

In its sample, this clone was seen once. CDR3 nucleotides: TGTGCCAGTAGTATAAGTAGTACGGGACTTGGAGGCACCATATATTTT. Its protein is CASSISSTGLGGTIYF. The gene calls are TRBV19 and TRBJ1-3, with a possible D match to TRBD1 (5 bases). The CDR3 is 16 amino acids. The V gene lost 2 bases and the J gene lost 9 bases, with 20 bases spanning the gap. Germline V gives CDR1 LNHDA, CDR2 SQIVND (reference sequence).

J is TRBJ2-6 and V is TRBV27; no reliable D call. This CDR3 is 15 amino acids long. Per the germline V gene, CDR1 is MNHEY and CDR2 is SMNVEV (reference sequence). V lost 5 bases and J lost 4, with 12 bases in between. CDR3 coding DNA: TGTGCCAGCAGTCCCTCTGCGATGGGGGCCAACGTCCTGACTTTC. Residues: CASSPSAMGANVLTF.

This clone was picked up one time. This chain uses TRBV5-1 with TRBJ2-2; D gene ambiguous. The V end lost 0 bases, the J end lost 2 bases, and 8 bases lay between the germline ends. Germline CDR1 reads SGHRS; CDR2 reads YFSETQ. The CDR3 contains 15 residues. The CDR3 DNA follows: TGCGCCAGCAGCTTGGACTTTTTAAACACCGGGGAGCTGTTTTTT. Its translation: CASSLDFLNTGELFF.

The rearrangement links TRBV2 to TRBJ1-2; 7 nucleotides match TRBD1. CDR1 is SNHLY and CDR2 is FYNNEI in the germline V gene. Trimming removed 7 bases from V and 8 bases from J; junction bases left unmatched: 16. This CDR3 is 15 amino acids long. CDR3 sequence (DNA): TGTGCCAGCAACCTTAAGACAGGGTCGAGACTCGGCTACACCTTC. Residues: CASNLKTGSRLGYTF.

The sample holds a few counts of this clone. This chain connects TRBV7-9 to TRBJ1-2; D remains ambiguous. Germline V CDR1 and CDR2: SEHNR, FQNEAQ (reference sequence). Trimming took off 5 bases at V and 3 bases at J, with 13 bases between the two ends. The CDR3 is 14 residues long. The CDR3 is CASSKYTADYGYTF. CDR3 sequence (DNA): TGTGCCAGCAGCAAATACACAGCGGACTATGGCTACACCTTC. The full variable domain, rest sourced from reference TRBV7-9 and TRBJ1-2, is DTGVSQNPRHKITKRGQNVTFRCDPISEHNRLYWYRQTLGQGPEFLTYFQNEAQLEKSRLLSDRFSAERPKGSFSTLEIQRTEQGDSAMYLCASSKYTADYGYTFGSGTRLTVV.

The rearrangement joins TRBV7-2 to TRBJ1-4; tentatively, D is TRBD1 (5 bases). V lost 2 bases to trimming and J lost 7 bases, with 23 bases between them. The CDR3 consists of 18 residues. Germline lookup yields CDR1 SGHTA and CDR2 FQGNSA. In DNA form, the CDR3 reads TGTGCCAGCAGCTTAAGTCGTATGAGTGGGACCGGGGGTGAAAAACTGTTTTTT. Its protein product is CASSLSRMSGTGGEKLFF.

The chain employs TRBV27 and TRBJ1-2; D uncertain. Germline CDR1 is MNHEY and CDR2 is SMNVEV (reference sequence). This CDR3 spans 15 amino acids. The V end was cut by 5 bases, the J end by 5 bases, with 18 bases between. CDR3 amino acids: CASSPYPSELYGYTF. CDR3 DNA sequence: TGTGCCAGCAGTCCTTACCCGAGCGAGCTTTATGGCTACACCTTC.